The rows below give T cell receptor beta chains drawn from one sample of a study of technical replicates of blood from a few donors. Only in-frame clones appear in the TCRdb table, and some are missing; sequencing was by immunoSEQ multiplex PCR. The table shows tens of thousands of clones, with over 75% occurring only once. The material sequenced was PBMCs. These receptors came from a human donor in good health. Some clones in this sample may be carry-over from other donors' samples. Both conserved end residues are part of each CDR3. A D gene is named only where the DNA matches it firmly. Some rows have no size entry. The others give once, few or many, or a class for an expanded clone.

TRBJ1-1 once . TRBV6-4 CASSVGVNTEAFF TGTGCCAGCAGTGTCGGGGTTAACACTGAAGCTTTCTTT
TRBJ2-3 few TRBD2 TRBV2 CASSRIRTSGRTSTDTQYF TGTGCCAGCAGCAGAATCCGGACTAGCGGGAGGACTAGCACAGATACGCAGTATTTT
TRBJ1-5 . . TRBV7-2 CASSSPLAQHF TGTGCCAGCAGTTCCCCTCTAGCCCAGCATTTT
TRBJ1-1 . . TRBV6-4 CASRLDGRNTEAFF TGTGCCAGCAGACTAGACGGTCGGAACACTGAAGCTTTCTTT
TRBJ2-4 . TRBD1 TRBV6-1 CASSETGGDSGIAKNIQYF TGTGCCAGCAGTGAGACAGGGGGCGATTCGGGAATAGCCAAAAACATTCAGTACTTC
TRBJ2-1 . . TRBV18 CASSPREGKGYNEQFF TGTGCCAGCTCACCTCGAGAGGGAAAGGGCTACAATGAGCAGTTCTTC
TRBJ2-7 . . TRBV21-1 CASSKNSQTYEQYF TGTGCCAGCAGCAAAAATTCACAGACCTACGAGCAGTACTTC
TRBJ2-3 . . TRBV19 CASRGRTDTQYF TGTGCCAGTCGAGGGCGCACAGATACGCAGTATTTT
TRBJ2-3 large TRBD2 TRBV6-4 CASSDSSGGADTQYF TGTGCCAGCAGTGACTCGAGTGGGGGGGCAGATACGCAGTATTTT
TRBJ1-3 once . TRBV6-5 CASGATGDFGNTIYF TGTGCCTCAGGGGCGACCGGTGATTTTGGAAACACCATATATTTT
TRBJ2-7 . TRBD2 TRBV15 CATSNRLAGDREQYF TGTGCCACCAGCAATAGACTAGCGGGAGATCGCGAGCAGTACTTC
TRBJ1-1 . . TRBV5-1 CASSPTGGLGNTEAFF TGCGCCAGCAGCCCTACAGGAGGGTTGGGGAACACTGAAGCTTTCTTT
TRBJ2-7 once . TRBV10-1 CASKDSQGYEQYF TGCGCCAGCAAAGACTCACAGGGCTACGAGCAGTACTTC
TRBJ1-6 . . TRBV4-1 CASSQDNNSPLHF TGCGCCAGCAGCCAAGATAATAATTCACCCCTCCACTTT
TRBJ2-7 . TRBD1 TRBV6-5 CASSQGTAPSYEQYF TGTGCCAGCAGTCAGGGGACAGCTCCCTCCTACGAGCAGTACTTC
TRBJ2-6 . . TRBV6-1 CASISGANVLTF TGTGCCAGCATCAGTGGGGCCAACGTCCTGACTTTC
TRBJ1-3 . . TRBV4-1 CASSQVKSVGRGNTIYF TGCGCCAGCAGCCAGGTCAAATCGGTGGGGCGCGGAAACACCATATATTTT
TRBJ2-3 . . TRBV7-3 CASSLTAASTDTQYF TGTGCCAGCAGCTTAACGGCGGCTAGCACAGATACGCAGTATTTT
TRBJ2-3 . TRBD1 TRBV11-1 CASSLATGGTDTQYF TGTGCCAGCAGCTTAGCGACAGGGGGCACAGATACGCAGTATTTT
TRBJ2-3 . . TRBV13 CASSLFQGPTITDTQYF TGTGCCAGCAGCTTGTTTCAGGGGCCAACCATCACAGATACGCAGTATTTT
TRBJ1-2 . TRBD1 TRBV6-4 CASRGQNYGYTF TGTGCCAGCCGGGGACAGAACTATGGCTACACCTTC
TRBJ2-5 . . TRBV9 CASSVSGLAWETQYF TGTGCCAGCAGCGTAAGCGGGCTAGCCTGGGAGACCCAGTACTTC
TRBJ1-1 . TRBD1 TRBV2 CASSVDRVGAFF TGTGCCAGCAGTGTGGACAGGGTTGGGGCTTTCTTT
TRBJ1-4 once TRBD1 TRBV4-3 CASSQDRGRGRTVNEKLFF TGCGCCAGCAGCCAAGATAGAGGTAGGGGGCGAACAGTTAATGAAAAACTGTTTTTT
TRBJ2-5 . . TRBV6-6 CASSYSSQGQSRTQYF TGTGCCAGCAGTTATTCATCCCAAGGACAGTCACGGACCCAGTACTTC
TRBJ2-1 . TRBD2 TRBV19 CASSILAGGSYNEQFF TGTGCCAGTAGTATACTAGCGGGAGGGTCATACAATGAGCAGTTCTTC
TRBJ2-3 once TRBD2 TRBV29-1 CSVSREGGADTQYF TGCAGCGTCTCGAGGGAGGGAGGGGCAGATACGCAGTATTTT
TRBJ2-3 . TRBD1 TRBV5-4 CASSVTGGTDTQYF TGTGCCAGCAGCGTGACAGGGGGTACAGATACGCAGTATTTT
TRBJ1-2 once . TRBV6-5 CATLSEGGNYGYTF TGTGCCACCCTTTCGGAGGGAGGAAACTATGGCTACACCTTC
TRBJ2-1 . TRBD2 TRBV7-3 CASSRLAGEFGEQFF TGTGCCAGCAGCCGTCTAGCGGGGGAATTTGGTGAGCAGTTCTTC
TRBJ2-7 . . TRBV27 CASSDRFEQYF TGTGCCAGCAGTGACAGGTTTGAGCAGTACTTC
TRBJ2-3 . TRBD2 TRBV2 CASSVPGLGTDTQYF TGTGCCAGCAGTGTACCGGGACTAGGCACAGATACGCAGTATTTT
TRBJ1-6 . . TRBV4-1 CASSQDYRRQSSYNSPLHF TGCGCCAGCAGCCAAGATTACCGAAGACAGAGCTCCTATAATTCACCCCTCCACTTT
TRBJ2-1 . TRBD2 TRBV5-4 CASSPGLAEYNEQFF TGTGCCAGCAGCCCGGGACTAGCGGAGTACAATGAGCAGTTCTTC
TRBJ1-6 . TRBD1 TRBV28 CASRGQGRSYNSPLHF TGTGCCAGCAGGGGACAGGGAAGATCCTATAATTCACCCCTCCACTTT
TRBJ1-4 once TRBD1 TRBV9 CASSDGTGGEKLFF TGTGCCAGCAGCGATGGGACAGGGGGGGAAAAACTGTTTTTT
TRBJ2-3 . TRBD2 TRBV2 CAMSPGSGRHGTQYF TGTGCCATGAGCCCCGGTAGCGGGAGGCATGGTACGCAGTATTTT
TRBJ1-5 . . TRBV11-3 CASSVDSSNQPQHF TGTGCCAGCAGCGTCGACAGCAGCAATCAGCCCCAGCATTTT
TRBJ1-2 . TRBD1 TRBV30 CAWSEQGARGYTF TGTGCCTGGAGCGAACAGGGGGCGCGGGGCTACACCTTC
TRBJ1-2 once . TRBV19 CASSRQSNKGNYGYTF TGTGCCAGTAGTAGACAGTCGAATAAGGGCAACTATGGCTACACCTTC
TRBJ2-5 . TRBD2 TRBV13 CASSLGTSGGVQETQYF TGTGCCAGCAGCTTAGGTACCAGCGGGGGGGTACAAGAGACCCAGTACTTC
TRBJ2-5 few . TRBV4-3 CASSQDEGLGETQYF TGCGCCAGCAGCCAAGATGAAGGACTCGGGGAGACCCAGTACTTC
TRBJ1-2 . TRBD1 TRBV6-1 CASSEVMDRGGDTGGYTF TGTGCCAGCAGTGAAGTTATGGACAGGGGAGGGGATACGGGTGGCTACACCTTC
TRBJ1-2 . . TRBV18 CASSPDSNYGYTF TGTGCCAGCTCACCCGACAGCAACTATGGCTACACCTTC
TRBJ2-7 . TRBD2 TRBV7-2 CASSLASGRVGEQYF TGTGCCAGCAGCTTAGCGAGCGGGAGGGTGGGCGAGCAGTACTTC